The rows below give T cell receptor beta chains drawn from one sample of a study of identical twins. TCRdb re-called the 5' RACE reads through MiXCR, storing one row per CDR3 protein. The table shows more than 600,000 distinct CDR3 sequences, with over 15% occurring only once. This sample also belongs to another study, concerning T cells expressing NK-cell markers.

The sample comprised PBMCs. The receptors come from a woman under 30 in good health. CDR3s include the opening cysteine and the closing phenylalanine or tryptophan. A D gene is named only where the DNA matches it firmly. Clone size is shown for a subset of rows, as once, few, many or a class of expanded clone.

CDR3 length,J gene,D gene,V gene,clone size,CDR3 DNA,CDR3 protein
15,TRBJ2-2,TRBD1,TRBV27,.,TGTGCCAGCAGGGACAGAACAGGGGTTAACGGGGAGCTGTTTTTT,CASRDRTGVNGELFF
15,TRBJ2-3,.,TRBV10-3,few,TGTGCCATCAGTGGCGGTGGTGGTTACACAGATACGCAGTATTTT,CAISGGGGYTDTQYF
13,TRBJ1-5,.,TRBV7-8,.,TGTGCCAGCAGCTTACAGCGTAATCAGCCCCAGCATTTT,CASSLQRNQPQHF
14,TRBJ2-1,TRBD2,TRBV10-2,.,TGCGCCAGCAAGGGACTAGAGACCTACAATGAGCAGTTCTTC,CASKGLETYNEQFF
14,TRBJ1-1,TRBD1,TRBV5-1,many,TGCGCCAGCAGGACCGGGACAGGGGGCCTTCAAGCTTTCTTT,CASRTGTGGLQAFF
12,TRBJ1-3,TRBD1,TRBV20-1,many,TGCAGTGCTAGACAGGGGGGGGACACCATATATTTT,CSARQGGDTIYF
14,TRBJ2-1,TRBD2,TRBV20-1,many,TGCAGTGCTAGCCTAGCGGGAGTCCCCAATGAGCAGTTCTTC,CSASLAGVPNEQFF
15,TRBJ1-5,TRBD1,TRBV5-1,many,TGCGCCAGCAGCGAATGGACAGGGGCTAATCAGCCCCAGCATTTT,CASSEWTGANQPQHF
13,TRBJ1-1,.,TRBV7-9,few,TGTGCCAGCAGCTTAGAGAGTTACACTGAAGCTTTCTTT,CASSLESYTEAFF
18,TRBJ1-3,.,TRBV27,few,TGTGCCAGCAGTTTAAAACCCCCCTGGAGACGGACGGGAAACACCATATATTTT,CASSLKPPWRRTGNTIYF
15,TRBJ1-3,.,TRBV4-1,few,TGCGCCAGCAGCCAAGATGAGAACTCTGGAAACACCATATATTTT,CASSQDENSGNTIYF
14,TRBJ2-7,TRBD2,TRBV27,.,TGTGCCAGTGCTCCCGGGACTAGCCCCTACGAGCAGTACTTC,CASAPGTSPYEQYF
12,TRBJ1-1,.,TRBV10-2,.,TGCGCCAGCAGTGAAGGGAGACAGCGGGCTTTCTTT,CASSEGRQRAFF
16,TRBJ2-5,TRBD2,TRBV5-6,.,TGTGCCAGCAGCTTCGGGACTAGCGTAATACAAGAGACCCAGTACTTC,CASSFGTSVIQETQYF
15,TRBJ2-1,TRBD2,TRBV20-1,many,TGCAGTGCCCACCCCGGGGGGGTGTCCTACAATGAGCAGTTCTTC,CSAHPGGVSYNEQFF
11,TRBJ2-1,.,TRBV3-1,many,TGTGCCAGCAGCCAAGCGTCAAAACGGTTCTTC,CASSQASKRFF
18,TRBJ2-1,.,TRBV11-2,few,TGTGCCAGCAGCTTAGTAGGGTCCGGGCGTGTCTCCTACAATGAGCAGTTCTTC,CASSLVGSGRVSYNEQFF
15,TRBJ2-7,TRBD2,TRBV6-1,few,TGTGCCAGCAGTCCTAGGGGACGGGAGGCCTACGAGCAGTACTTC,CASSPRGREAYEQYF
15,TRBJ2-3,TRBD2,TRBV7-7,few,TGTGCTAGCAGCGAGACTAGCCTGAGCACAGATACGCAGTATTTT,CASSETSLSTDTQYF
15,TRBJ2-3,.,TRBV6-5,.,TGTGCCAGCAGTCACTCCCTCAGGACGGAAGATACGCAGTATTTT,CASSHSLRTEDTQYF
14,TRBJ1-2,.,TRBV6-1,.,TGTGCCAGCAGTCCAGATGGGACGGGCTATGGCTACACCTTC,CASSPDGTGYGYTF
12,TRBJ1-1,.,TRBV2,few,TGTGCCAGCAGGGTCGGACATAATGAAGCTTTCTTT,CASRVGHNEAFF